These T cell receptor beta chains were read from a single sample in a study of blood T cell repertoires in COVID-19. The method was immunoSEQ multiplex PCR; TCRdb's version includes in-frame clones alone and lacks a portion of them. This table has roughly 140,000 clones, approximately 90% appearing once. The sample consisted of PBMCs or T cells enriched from blood (not recorded which). The receptors stem from a woman aged 25 to 39 with acute COVID-19. Both conserved end residues are part of each CDR3.

v_call	cdr3_aa
TRBV25-1	CASSERERETQYF
TRBV5-1	CASSLESSAREQFF
TRBV18	CASSPSVGEFVREQYF
TRBV25-1	CASSEAGAYNEQFF
TRBV27	CASSLSMLGGANVLTF
TRBV19	CASSIVSRRTGELFF
TRBV20-1	CSARDALRQYF
TRBV28	CASSFQGWGSYEQYF
TRBV6-6	CASIDKGSSGNTIYF
TRBV7-9	CASSFGGGAYEQYF
TRBV6-5	CASSKDSFYGYTF
TRBV7-8	CASSRPGGTEAFF
TRBV27	CASSPSGQGFVGEQYF
TRBV11-2	CASSFGGDPEAFF
TRBV5-4	CASSFGSNQPQHF
TRBV21-1	CASSRRGANEKLFF
TRBV18	CASSPSTGLAGDEQFF
TRBV7-2	CASSPAGTNLYEQYF
TRBV19	CASSENRGLNKAFF
TRBV20-1	CSASVNRDQPQHF
TRBV15	CATSRDRNWQTSVEQYF
TRBV27	CASSLGTVRNTEAFF
TRBV9	CASTAVSGRLNEQFF